The clone carrying this T cell receptor (beta chain) was detected many times. The antigen remains undetermined. J was trimmed by 4 bases and V by 3 bases; bases with no gene match: 16. The CDR3 runs to 18 residues. The germline V gene encodes CDR1 LGHNA and CDR2 YNFKEQ. The entry originates in a study of shared clonotypes between healthy human individuals. Whole-study results and caveats: A few donors shared approximately 5% of their naive CD4 clonotypes.

The authors' processing: ImmunoSEQ supplied junction-only sequences lacking quality scores, so filtering was different. This table comes from immunoSEQ multiplex PCR, and its TCRdb copy is limited to in-frame clones, with some not included. That table supplies the V and J calls and clone size; D and trimming were determined from the DNA. The sample lists about 680,000 clones, under 80% seen once, with 1.5% to 2% in the top ten. Sequenced: memory CD4+ T cells sorted from blood. Subset of the sample: CD45RA-negative fraction. The clonotype comes from a woman aged 25 to 39 in good health. The J gene is TRBJ2-3, the V gene TRBV4-2; 7 nucleotides match TRBD2. CDR3 protein: CASSHGEGLGGGADTQYF. CDR3 coding DNA: TGTGCCAGCAGCCACGGGGAAGGCCTGGGTGGGGGGGCAGATACGCAGTATTTT.